This entry lists 10 T cell receptor beta chains sequenced from one sample in a study of T cell responses to AZD1222 COVID-19 vaccine. Assay used: immunoSEQ multiplex PCR; TCRdb lists only in-frame clones, some missing. The repertoire holds around 170,000 clones, with about nine tenths as singletons. The input for sequencing was peripheral blood, taken on day 0 of AZD1222 vaccination. The receptors stem from an adult in good health.

The chain uses TRBV15 and TRBJ2-1; 9 positions agree with TRBD1. This CDR3 comprises 16 residues. V gave up 1 base and J gave up 8 bases; unmatched junction bases: 9. Germline V gives CDR1 LNHNV, CDR2 YYDKDF (reference sequence). CDR3 nucleotide sequence: TGTGCCACCAGCAGAGTGACAGGGGGGACAAGGGATGAGCAGTTCTTC. Protein product: CATSRVTGGTRDEQFF.

V gene TRBV5-6 combines with J gene TRBJ1-1, with D unresolved. Germline-derived CDR1 and CDR2 are SGHDT and YYEEEE. The V end lost 2 bases, the J end lost 4 bases, and 15 bases lay between the germline ends. The length of the CDR3 is 15 residues. Written as DNA, the CDR3 is TGTGCCAGCAGCTTATCAGGCGGGATACTCACTGAAGCTTTCTTT. It translates to CASSLSGGILTEAFF.

J is TRBJ1-5 and V is TRBV2; D unresolved. Looked up from germline, CDR1 is SNHLY and CDR2 is FYNNEI. The CDR3 contains 16 residues. Trimming removed 3 bases at V and 3 bases at J, with 15 bases between. CDR3 protein: CASSERGIRNNQPQHF. CDR3 coding DNA: TGTGCCAGCAGTGAGCGGGGAATTAGGAACAATCAGCCCCAGCATTTT.

The chain links TRBV7-2 to TRBJ1-2, with D possibly being TRBD1 (6 bases). The CDR3 totals 14 residues. Deletions cut 6 bases from V and 4 bases from J, with 15 bases between. Per germline, CDR1 SGHTA and CDR2 FQGNSA. The CDR3 is CASRQTGTGYGYTF. The CDR3 DNA follows: TGTGCCAGCAGACAAACAGGGACCGGCTATGGCTACACCTTC.

The chain employs TRBV6-2 or TRBV6-3 and TRBJ1-1, with D hard to call. With 5 bases removed from V and 0 bases from J, the gap between germline ends came to 16 bases. The CDR3 runs 16 residues. The germline V gene encodes CDR1 MNHEY and CDR2 SVGEGT. CDR3 sequence (DNA): TGTGCCAGCAGTCCAAGTCGGGTCAGAATGAACACTGAAGCTTTCTTT. It translates to CASSPSRVRMNTEAFF.

This sequence joins TRBV12-3 or TRBV12-4 and TRBJ1-5; D is ambiguous. The CDR3 length is 12 residues. Trimming left V 2 bases short and J 6 bases short, with 5 bases between. DNA for the CDR3: TGTGCCAGCAGTTTATTATCTCAGCCCCAGCATTTT. It is translated as CASSLLSQPQHF.

The sample holds one count of this clone. The V and J genes are TRBV5-1 and TRBJ2-4; 7 nucleotides line up with TRBD1. This CDR3 is built from 14 residues. With 4 bases clipped from V and 3 bases from J, the junction kept 4 bases outside the gene matches. CDR1 and CDR2 (germline): SGHRS, YFSETQ. DNA for the CDR3: TGCGCCAGCAGCACCAGGACAGGCAAAAACATTCAGTACTTC. It codes for CASSTRTGKNIQYF.

J is TRBJ1-3 and V is TRBV5-4; D is possibly TRBD1 (6 bases). The CDR3 contains 12 residues. The germline V and J ends were trimmed by 1 base and 7 bases, with 6 bases remaining between them. Germline values: CDR1 SGHNT, CDR2 YYREEE (reference sequence). In DNA, the CDR3 is TGTGCCAGCAGCTTGCAGGGGAACACCATATATTTT. It translates to CASSLQGNTIYF.

J is TRBJ2-5 and V is TRBV7-9; TRBD2 matches at 11 bases. This CDR3 spans 17 amino acids. J lost 5 bases, V lost 5 bases, and 13 bases had no gene match. Germline CDR1 is SEHNR and CDR2 is FQNEAQ (reference sequence). DNA of the CDR3: TGTGCCAGCAGCCCATTAGCGGGGGGGCTCGAAATGGAGACCCAGTACTTC. Amino acid sequence: CASSPLAGGLEMETQYF.

The chain couples TRBV2 to TRBJ2-1; 7 bases line up with TRBD1. Germline CDR1 reads SNHLY; CDR2 reads FYNNEI. CDR3 length: 15 residues. With V trimmed by 1 base and J by 4 bases, 4 bases remained unmatched. The CDR3 loop reads CASSEGGTEYNEQFF. For the CDR3, the DNA is TGTGCCAGCAGTGAAGGAGGGACAGAATACAATGAGCAGTTCTTC.